Sequencing of this TCR beta chain was carried out in a study of monozygotic twins with inflammatory bowel disease. The CDR3 contains 14 residues. The V gene's germline CDR1 is LNHDA and CDR2 SQIVND (reference sequence). TCRdb reworked the 5' RACE reads into one entry per CDR3 protein, no DNA. The listing contains around 220,000 distinct CDR3 sequences. The sequencing input was blood. The rearrangement uses TRBV19 and TRBJ2-1. The receptor was isolated from a human donor with ulcerative colitis or Crohn's disease, or a healthy co-twin of an affected twin (not recorded which). The CDR3 spells CASSMRSRRDEQFF.